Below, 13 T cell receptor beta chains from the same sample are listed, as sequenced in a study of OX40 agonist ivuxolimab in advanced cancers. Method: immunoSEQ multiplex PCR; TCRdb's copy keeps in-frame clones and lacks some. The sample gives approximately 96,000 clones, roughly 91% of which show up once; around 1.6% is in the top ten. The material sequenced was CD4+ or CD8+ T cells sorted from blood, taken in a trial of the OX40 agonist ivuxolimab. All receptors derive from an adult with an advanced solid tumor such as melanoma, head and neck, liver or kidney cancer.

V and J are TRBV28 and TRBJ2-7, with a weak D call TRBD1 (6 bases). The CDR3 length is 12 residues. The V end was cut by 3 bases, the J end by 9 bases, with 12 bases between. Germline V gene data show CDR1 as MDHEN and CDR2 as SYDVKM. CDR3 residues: CASSFGQSGQYF. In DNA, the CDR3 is TGTGCCAGCAGTTTCGGACAGTCCGGGCAGTACTTC.

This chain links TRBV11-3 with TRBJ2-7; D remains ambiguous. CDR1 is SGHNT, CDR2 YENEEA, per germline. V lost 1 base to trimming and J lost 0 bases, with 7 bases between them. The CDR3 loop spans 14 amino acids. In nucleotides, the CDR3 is TGTGCCAGCAGCTTAGCTTTCAGCTCCTACGAGCAGTACTTC. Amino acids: CASSLAFSSYEQYF. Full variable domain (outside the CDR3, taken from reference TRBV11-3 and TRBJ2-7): EAGVVQSPRYKIIEKKQPVAFWCNPISGHNTLYWYLQNLGQGPELLIRYENEEAVDDSQLPKDRFSAERLKGVDSTLKIQPAELGDSAVYLCASSLAFSSYEQYFGPGTRLTVT.

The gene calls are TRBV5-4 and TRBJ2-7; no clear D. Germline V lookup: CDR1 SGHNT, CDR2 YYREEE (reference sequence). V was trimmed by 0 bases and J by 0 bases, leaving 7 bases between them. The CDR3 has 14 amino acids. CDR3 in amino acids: CASSLVRSSYEQYF. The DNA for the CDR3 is TGTGCCAGCAGCTTGGTCAGGAGCTCCTACGAGCAGTACTTC.

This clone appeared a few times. The CDR3, as DNA: TGCGCCAGCAAGGGCAGTAGCAATCAGCCCCAGCATTTT. Translated, it gives CASKGSSNQPQHF. The chain uses TRBV10-1 and TRBJ1-5; D not certain. Germline CDR1 is WNHNN and CDR2 is SYGVQD (reference sequence). The CDR3 is 13 amino acids. The germline V and J ends were trimmed by 7 bases and 0 bases, with 7 bases remaining between them.

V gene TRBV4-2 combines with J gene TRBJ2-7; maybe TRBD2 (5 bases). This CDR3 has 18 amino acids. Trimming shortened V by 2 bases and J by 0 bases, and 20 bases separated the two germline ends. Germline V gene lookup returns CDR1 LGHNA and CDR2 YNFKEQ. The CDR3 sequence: CASSQPLWGALSSYEQYF. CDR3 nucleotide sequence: TGTGCCAGCAGCCAACCCCTCTGGGGAGCGTTAAGCTCCTACGAGCAGTACTTC.

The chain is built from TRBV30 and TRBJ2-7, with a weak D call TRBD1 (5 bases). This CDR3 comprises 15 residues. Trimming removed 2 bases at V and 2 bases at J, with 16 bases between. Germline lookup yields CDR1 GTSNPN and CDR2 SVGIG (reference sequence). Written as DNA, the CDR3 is TGTGCCTGGAGTCCGATTGGACGACAGACCTACGAGCAGTACTTC. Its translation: CAWSPIGRQTYEQYF.

The CDR3 coding sequence is TGTGCCAGCAGCTTATCCGGCCGGGGGTACAATGAGCAGTTCTTC. As protein: CASSLSGRGYNEQFF. The rearrangement links TRBV11-3 to TRBJ2-1, with a possible D match to TRBD2 (6 bases). V dropped 2 bases and J dropped 4 bases, with 12 bases sitting between them. The germline V gene has CDR1 SGHNT and CDR2 YENEEA. The CDR3 is made up of 15 amino acids. Combining the CDR3 with reference TRBV11-3 and TRBJ2-1 gives the whole variable domain EAGVVQSPRYKIIEKKQPVAFWCNPISGHNTLYWYLQNLGQGPELLIRYENEEAVDDSQLPKDRFSAERLKGVDSTLKIQPAELGDSAVYLCASSLSGRGYNEQFFGPGTRLTVL.

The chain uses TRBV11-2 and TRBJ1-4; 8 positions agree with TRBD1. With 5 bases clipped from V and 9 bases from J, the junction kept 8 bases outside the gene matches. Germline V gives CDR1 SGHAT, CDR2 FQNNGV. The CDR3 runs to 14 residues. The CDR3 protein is CASSLRTGPKKLFF. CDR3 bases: TGTGCCAGCAGCCTCCGGACAGGGCCCAAAAAACTGTTTTTT.

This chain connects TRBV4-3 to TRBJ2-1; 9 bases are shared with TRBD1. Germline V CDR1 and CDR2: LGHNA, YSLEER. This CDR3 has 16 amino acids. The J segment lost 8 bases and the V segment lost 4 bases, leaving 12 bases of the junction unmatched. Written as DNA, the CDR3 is TGCGCCAGCAGCCGAAATCCGGGACAGGGAGGTGATGAGCAGTTCTTC. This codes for CASSRNPGQGGDEQFF.

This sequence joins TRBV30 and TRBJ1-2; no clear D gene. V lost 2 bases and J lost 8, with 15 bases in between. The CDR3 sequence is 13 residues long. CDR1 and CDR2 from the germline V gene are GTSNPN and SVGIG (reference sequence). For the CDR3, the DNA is TGTGCCTGGAGTCCCCGACGGGCGGGGGGCTACACCTTC. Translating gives CAWSPRRAGGYTF.

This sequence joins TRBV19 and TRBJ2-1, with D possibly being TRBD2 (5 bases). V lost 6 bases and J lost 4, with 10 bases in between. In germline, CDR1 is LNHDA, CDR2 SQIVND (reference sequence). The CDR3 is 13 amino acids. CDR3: CASRALDYNEQFF. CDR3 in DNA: TGTGCCAGTAGGGCACTAGATTACAATGAGCAGTTCTTC.

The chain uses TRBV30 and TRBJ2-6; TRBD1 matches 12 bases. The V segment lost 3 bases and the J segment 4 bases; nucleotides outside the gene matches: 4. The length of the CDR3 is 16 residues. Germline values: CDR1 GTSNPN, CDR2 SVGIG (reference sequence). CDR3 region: CAWSRDRGHGANVLTF. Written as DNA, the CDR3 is TGTGCCTGGAGCCGGGACAGGGGGCACGGGGCCAACGTCCTGACTTTC.

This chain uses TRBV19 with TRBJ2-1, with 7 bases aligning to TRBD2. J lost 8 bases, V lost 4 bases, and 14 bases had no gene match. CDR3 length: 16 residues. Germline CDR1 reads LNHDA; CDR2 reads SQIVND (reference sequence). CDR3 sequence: CASSKWWEGLGHEQFF. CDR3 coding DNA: TGTGCCAGTAGTAAGTGGTGGGAGGGCCTTGGCCATGAGCAGTTCTTC.